Each of the 6 T cell receptor beta chains below was sequenced from the same sample in a study of Ad26.COV2.S vaccination and SARS-CoV-2 variants (dated by TCRdb to the early 2020s). The library relied on the immunoSEQ multiplex PCR assay. TCRdb re-hosts the immuneACCESS table, in-frame sequences only. Its copies lack some clones; in the studies checked, an unresolved V gene accounts for under half of them, and the cause for the rest is not known. This sample holds hundreds of thousands of clones; around 89% were observed only once. The top ten clones comprise approximately 4.5% of the sample. Taken with the paper, the label for treatment or condition translates to: some 20 received Ad26.COV2.S at low or high dose, single or two shots; roughly five received placebo; per-sample allocation not given. Repertoires of vaccine and placebo recipients were sequenced from samples collected on day 63 after the first injection.

The specimen was peripheral blood, collected in a trial of Ad26.COV2.S vaccine versus placebo. The receptors derive from a person between 18 and 65 years old who received the Ad26.COV2.S COVID-19 vaccine or a placebo.

In this sample, this clone turned up once. The V gene is TRBV10-2, the J gene TRBJ2-7; D is unclear. This CDR3 comprises 14 residues. V dropped 3 bases and J dropped 5 bases, with 14 bases sitting between them. Looked up from germline, CDR1 is WSHSY and CDR2 is SAAADI. This chain's CDR3 is CASSDVGITDEQYF. In DNA, the CDR3 is TGCGCCAGCAGTGATGTGGGGATTACCGACGAGCAGTACTTC.

In this sample, this clone turned up once. The chain links TRBV7-2 to TRBJ2-5; weak D call: TRBD1 (6 bases). The V and J ends lost 1 base and 1 base respectively, with 16 bases between them. The CDR3 is 17 residues long. Germline lookup yields CDR1 SGHTA and CDR2 FQGNSA. The CDR3 region has the DNA TGTGCCAGCAGCTTAGTGCGTACAGGGTCTGTCCAAGAGACCCAGTACTTC. This codes for CASSLVRTGSVQETQYF.

The J gene is TRBJ2-7, the V gene TRBV24-1; D is possibly TRBD2 (5 bases). V was trimmed by 2 bases and J by 3 bases, leaving 19 bases between them. Germline-derived CDR1 and CDR2 are KGHDR and SFDVKD. CDR3 length: 17 residues. CDR3 sequence reads: CATSDCSMRANGYEQYF. DNA for the CDR3: TGTGCCACCAGTGATTGTTCGATGCGGGCTAACGGCTACGAGCAGTACTTC.

The V and J genes are TRBV5-1 and TRBJ1-2, with 9 bases aligning to TRBD1. The CDR3 spans 17 residues. V lost 0 bases, J lost 8 bases, and 14 bases stayed unmatched. CDR1 and CDR2 (germline): SGHRS, YFSETQ. The CDR3 DNA reads TGCGCCAGCAGCTTGGCCGGGACAGGGTCTGTCGCACGCGGCTACACCTTC. Its translation is CASSLAGTGSVARGYTF.

J is TRBJ2-1 and V is TRBV18; 10 nucleotides align to TRBD1. Looked up from germline, CDR1 is KGHSH and CDR2 is LQKENI. The junction had 9 bases not matched to a gene; V was cut back by 4 bases and J by 9 bases. The CDR3 runs 15 residues. CDR3 residues: CASSQTGGASGEQFF. DNA for the CDR3: TGTGCCAGCTCACAGACAGGGGGCGCCTCGGGTGAGCAGTTCTTC.

This chain connects TRBV30 to TRBJ1-3; D might be TRBD1 (6 bases). Per the germline V gene, CDR1 is GTSNPN and CDR2 is SVGIG (reference sequence). The CDR3 spans 14 residues. Between the trimmed V and J ends, which lost 5 bases and 0 bases, there was a span of 11 bases. The CDR3 DNA follows: TGTGCCTGGTGGCAGGGGAGCTCTGGAAACACCATATATTTT. Its translation is CAWWQGSSGNTIYF.